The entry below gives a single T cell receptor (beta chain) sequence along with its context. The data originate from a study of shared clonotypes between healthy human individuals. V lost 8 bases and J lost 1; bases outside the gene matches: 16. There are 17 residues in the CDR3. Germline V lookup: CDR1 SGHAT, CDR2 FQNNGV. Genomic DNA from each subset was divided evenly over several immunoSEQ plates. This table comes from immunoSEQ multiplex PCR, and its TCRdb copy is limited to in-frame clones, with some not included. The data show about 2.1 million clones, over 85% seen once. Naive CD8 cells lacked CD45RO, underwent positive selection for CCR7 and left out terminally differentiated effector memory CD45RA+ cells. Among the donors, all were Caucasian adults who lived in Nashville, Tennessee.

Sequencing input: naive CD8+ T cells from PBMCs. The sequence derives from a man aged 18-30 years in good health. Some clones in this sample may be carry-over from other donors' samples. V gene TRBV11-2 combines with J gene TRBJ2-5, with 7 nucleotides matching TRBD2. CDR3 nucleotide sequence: TGTGCCAGCGCTATAGGGTCGGGGGGTATAGGCCAAGAGACCCAGTACTTC. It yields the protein CASAIGSGGIGQETQYF. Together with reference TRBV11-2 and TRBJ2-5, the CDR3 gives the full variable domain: EAGVAQSPRYKIIEKRQSVAFWCNPISGHATLYWYQQILGQGPKLLIQFQNNGVVDDSQLPKDRFSAERLKGVDSTLKIQPAKLEDSAVYLCASAIGSGGIGQETQYFGPGTRLLVL.